Here is one T cell receptor beta chain with its context. The antigen remains undetermined. This specimen comes from a study of beta chain features in type 1 diabetes. Study-level results: The study notes PCR might favor shorter templates equally in patients and controls. It was among patients, rather than healthy donors, that naive, central memory and Treg TCRB repertoires appeared more similar. All four CD4+ subsets from Type 1 diabetes patients carried moderately but significantly shorter TCRB CDR3s.

The entirety of the isolated RNA underwent reverse transcription, so expressed TCRB transcripts were sequenced. TCRdb's copy holds only in-frame clones and misses some; the assay was immunoSEQ multiplex PCR. The data contain over 300,000 clones, approximately 9.7% of them singletons. The CDR3 length is 15 residues. Germline V gives CDR1 MDHEN, CDR2 SYDVKM. J gave up 9 bases and V 3 bases, and 8 bases lay outside the gene matches. Specimen: central memory CD4+ T cells from blood. This clonotype was sampled from a young man with type 1 diabetes. The chain links TRBV28 to TRBJ2-1; 10 nucleotides line up with TRBD1. The CDR3 nucleotides are TGTGCCAGCAGTTTTCCCGACAGGGGGCACATTGAGCAGTTCTTC. Translating it yields CASSFPDRGHIEQFF.